Each of the 18 T cell receptor beta chains below was sequenced from the same sample in a study of OX40 agonist ivuxolimab in advanced cancers. Repertoires were generated with immunoSEQ multiplex PCR, while TCRdb's copy carries only in-frame clones and drops some. Of 50,000 to 55,000 clones listed, about 90% are singletons. The sequenced sample was CD4+ or CD8+ T cells sorted from blood, obtained in a trial of the OX40 agonist ivuxolimab. The receptors derive from an adult with an advanced solid tumor such as melanoma, head and neck, liver or kidney cancer.

This sequence joins TRBV7-9 and TRBJ2-5; D unresolved. Germline-derived CDR1 and CDR2 are SEHNR and FQNEAQ (reference sequence). This CDR3 has 13 residues. Trimming removed 8 bases from V and 0 bases from J, with 10 bases in between. The CDR3 region has the DNA TGTGCCAGCGCGTCGGAGAACCAAGAGACCCAGTACTTC. It is translated as CASASENQETQYF. The full variable domain, in which reference TRBV7-9 and TRBJ2-5 provide the parts outside the CDR3, is DTGVSQNPRHKITKRGQNVTFRCDPISEHNRLYWYRQTLGQGPEFLTYFQNEAQLEKSRLLSDRFSAERPKGSFSTLEIQRTEQGDSAMYLCASASENQETQYFGPGTRLLVL.

This clone appeared once. The chain employs TRBV19 and TRBJ1-5, with 10 bases lining up with TRBD1. This CDR3 has 20 residues. Germline CDR1 is LNHDA and CDR2 is SQIVND (reference sequence). J lost 4 bases, V lost 5 bases, and 20 bases had no gene match. The DNA of the CDR3 is TGTGCCAGTAGTGCCGACGACAGGGGGCGAACCCGGGGAATAAATCAGCCCCAGCATTTT. Amino acid sequence: CASSADDRGRTRGINQPQHF.

CDR3 in DNA: TGTGCCACCCGGATGACAGGGAACCAGCCCCAGCATTTT. It specifies CATRMTGNQPQHF. V usage is TRBV6-6 and J usage is TRBJ1-5, with 7 bases fitting TRBD1. Germline V gene data show CDR1 as MNHNY and CDR2 as SVGAGI (reference sequence). J gave up 7 bases and V 10 bases, and 10 bases lay outside the gene matches. The CDR3 runs to 13 residues.

V and J are TRBV28 and TRBJ1-2; perhaps TRBD1 as D (5 bases). CDR1 MDHEN and CDR2 SYDVKM come from the germline V gene. Trimming left V 7 bases short and J 0 bases short, with 12 bases between. CDR3 length: 14 residues. Written as DNA, the CDR3 is TGTGCCAGCAATCCCGGGACGGCTAACTATGGCTACACCTTC. The encoded protein is CASNPGTANYGYTF.

The count of this clone is one. The chain recombines TRBV6-1 with TRBJ1-5; D is uncertain. Trimming cost V 0 bases and J 4 bases, with 7 bases left between them. CDR3 size: 14 residues. The germline CDR1 and CDR2 sequences are MNHNS and SASEGT. The CDR3 spells CASSEAGGNQPQHF. CDR3 DNA sequence: TGTGCCAGCAGTGAAGCGGGTGGAAATCAGCCCCAGCATTTT.

The chain couples TRBV7-2 to TRBJ2-5, with 8 nucleotides matching TRBD1. The germline V gene has CDR1 SGHTA and CDR2 FQGNSA. After removal of 4 bases from V and 5 bases from J, the junction contained 6 bases not matched to a gene. The CDR3 runs 14 residues. Here the CDR3 reads CASSSGTGRETQYF. Here the CDR3 DNA reads TGTGCCAGCAGCTCAGGGACAGGAAGGGAGACCCAGTACTTC.

This chain connects TRBV4-1 to TRBJ2-3; 7 bases align to TRBD1. CDR3 size: 15 residues. V gave up 3 bases and J gave up 6 bases; unmatched junction bases: 9. The germline V gene has CDR1 MGHRA and CDR2 YSYEKL. The CDR3 spells CASSHPTGVRDTQYF. The CDR3 nucleotides read TGCGCCAGCAGCCACCCCACAGGGGTGCGGGATACGCAGTATTTT.

This clone has just one count. The chain recombines TRBV10-2 with TRBJ2-1, with 14 bases fitting TRBD2. Germline V gene lookup returns CDR1 WSHSY and CDR2 SAAADI. This CDR3 is 20 amino acids long. J was trimmed by 3 bases and V by 6 bases; bases with no gene match: 16. Here the CDR3 reads CASRGRGLAGGPTLYNEQFF. The CDR3 DNA reads TGCGCCAGCAGGGGACGTGGACTAGCGGGGGGCCCAACTCTCTACAATGAGCAGTTCTTC.

The chain has TRBV4-3 and TRBJ1-1; TRBD1 might be the D (6 bases). The ends were cut back, 5 bases at V and 6 bases at J, with 28 bases in the middle. This CDR3 is built from 18 residues. Looked up from germline, CDR1 is LGHNA and CDR2 is YSLEER. CDR3 region: CASSSRGWYREVFSEAFF. The CDR3 bases are TGCGCCAGCAGCTCCAGAGGTTGGTACAGGGAAGTTTTTTCTGAAGCTTTCTTT.

This chain uses TRBV4-3 with TRBJ2-1, with 8 bases matching TRBD2. Germline V lookup: CDR1 LGHNA, CDR2 YSLEER. This CDR3 comprises 14 residues. V was clipped by 1 base and J by 10 bases; unmatched bases: 6. The CDR3 spells CASSQAPAGDEQFF. CDR3 DNA sequence: TGCGCCAGCAGCCAAGCCCCAGCGGGAGACGAGCAGTTCTTC.

V and J are TRBV19 and TRBJ2-5; TRBD1 aligns across 9 bases. The germline CDR1 and CDR2 sequences are LNHDA and SQIVND (reference sequence). The CDR3 sequence is 13 residues long. J lost 5 bases, V lost 5 bases, and 3 bases had no gene match. DNA of the CDR3: TGTGCCAGTAGTGGGACAGGGTGGGAGACCCAGTACTTC. Translated: CASSGTGWETQYF.

The chain is built from TRBV25-1 and TRBJ1-2; D is unresolved. This CDR3 region has 12 residues. Germline CDR1 is MGHDK and CDR2 is SYGVNS. The ends were cut back, 4 bases at V and 7 bases at J, with 10 bases in the middle. The CDR3 DNA is TGTGCCAGCAGTGGGTCGGGTCCTGGCTACACCTTC. Its translation is CASSGSGPGYTF.

The chain uses TRBV4-1 and TRBJ1-1, with D perhaps TRBD1 (5 bases). Germline CDR1 reads MGHRA; CDR2 reads YSYEKL. The V and J ends lost 2 bases and 3 bases respectively, with 28 bases between them. This CDR3 has 20 amino acids. The DNA of the CDR3 is TGCGCCAGCAGCCAAAATACTCGACCAGTGGGGGGGAAGCGGGACACTGAAGCTTTCTTT. Translated: CASSQNTRPVGGKRDTEAFF.

The chain combines TRBV7-6 with TRBJ2-7; TRBD2 is a possible D gene (5 bases). This CDR3 is 16 amino acids long. V was trimmed by 1 base and J by 2 bases, leaving 15 bases between them. Per germline, CDR1 SGHVS and CDR2 FNYEAQ. As DNA, the CDR3 is TGTGCCAGCAGCTTAGTTCCTCCCGGGATTGCCTACGAGCAGTACTTC. Residues: CASSLVPPGIAYEQYF. The whole variable domain, remainder taken from reference TRBV7-6 and TRBJ2-7, is GAGVSQSPRYKVTKRGQDVALRCDPISGHVSLYWYRQALGQGPEFLTYFNYEAQQDKSGLPNDRFSAERPEGSISTLTIQRTEQRDSAMYRCASSLVPPGIAYEQYFGPGTRLTVT.

This chain joins TRBV5-6 and TRBJ1-5; D is uncertain. Germline CDR1 reads SGHDT; CDR2 reads YYEEEE. V dropped 2 bases and J dropped 4 bases, with 7 bases sitting between them. CDR3 length: 13 amino acids. CDR3 region: CASSFGSNQPQHF. The CDR3 coding sequence is TGTGCCAGCAGCTTTGGGAGTAATCAGCCCCAGCATTTT.

V is TRBV21-1 and J is TRBJ2-4; no DNA check was done on the table's D call, TRBD1. TRBV21-1 is a known pseudogene. This CDR3 has 15 amino acids. CDR3 sequence (DNA): TGTGCCAGCAGCAAAGCTCTACAGATCAAAAACATTCAGTACTTC. Translating it yields CASSKALQIKNIQYF.

The genes are TRBV29-1 and TRBJ2-1, with a tentative D call TRBD1 (5 bases). Trimming removed 2 bases from V and 1 base from J, with 9 bases in between. Germline lookup yields CDR1 SQVTM and CDR2 ANQGSEA. This CDR3 has 14 amino acids. CDR3 in DNA: TGCAGCGTTGAACGGGCAGGGTCCTACAATGAGCAGTTCTTC. This gives the protein CSVERAGSYNEQFF.

J is TRBJ1-4 and V is TRBV19; 9 bases are shared with TRBD1. V lost 5 bases to trimming and J lost 4 bases; unmatched junction nucleotides: 8. CDR3 size: 16 residues. Germline CDR1 is LNHDA and CDR2 is SQIVND (reference sequence). CDR3 in DNA: TGTGCCAGTAGTTCCAGGACAGGGGAGGTTAATGAAAAACTGTTTTTT. This translates into CASSSRTGEVNEKLFF.